This entry concerns a single T cell receptor beta chain. Antigen specificity is unknown. This specimen comes from a study of cytomegalovirus exposure and HLA in healthy donors. The overall study: Early release data held 85 million or so unique TCRs from HLA-typed donors.

The CDR3 is 15 amino acids. Trimming removed 7 bases at V and 0 bases at J, with 15 bases between. CDR1 and CDR2 (germline): LNHDA, SQIVND (reference sequence). Findings and caveats of the study: Altogether, about 160 TCR beta chains were recorded as cytomegalovirus-associated.

Use of 60 Vbeta and 13 Jbeta primers characterized the PCR. Produced via immunoSEQ multiplex PCR; TCRdb's table is partial and in-frame only. Its clone listing holds more than 100,000 clones. V gene TRBV19 combines with J gene TRBJ1-1, with unresolved D. The TCR sequence derives from a man aged 35 to 55 in good health and CMV-seronegative. Sequencing input: PBMCs. The CDR3 coding sequence is TGTGCCAGTACCACCTCCGCGGTCATGAACACTGAAGCTTTCTTT. Translating gives CASTTSAVMNTEAFF.